The text below deals with one TCR beta chain. The authors sequenced TCR beta from blood CD8+ and CD4+ T cells. TEMRA cells were FACS-enriched, and CD8+ and CD4+ T cells were isolated negatively. This specimen comes from a study of CD8 T cells in Susac syndrome. Random hexamers were used to reverse transcribe about 0.45 to 1 ug of RNA. TCRdb re-called the immunoSEQ multiplex PCR reads through MiXCR, storing one row per CDR3 protein. Of around 190,000 distinct CDR3 sequences listed, just under 95% were seen once; the top ten hold about 0.1%. Germline V gene data show CDR1 as SQVTM and CDR2 as ANQGSEA. CDR3 length: 11 residues. Trimming left V 4 bases short and J 7 bases short, with 10 bases between.

The V call is TRBV29-1, the J call TRBJ1-2; D call uncertain. The clonotype comes from a human donor in good health. Sequences were obtained from CD4+ T cells from PBMCs. The CDR3 sequence: CSVAIWSGYTF. CDR3 bases: TGCAGCGTTGCCATCTGGAGTGGCTACACCTTC.